These T cell receptor beta chains were read from a single sample in a study of response to subunit inactivated influenza vaccine. TCRdb itself ran the RT-PCR reads through MiXCR, one entry per CDR3 protein. Seen here are about 570,000 distinct CDR3 sequences, about 11% observed once, and the top ten hold around 10%. The sample was also reused in another study, on T cells expressing NK-cell markers.

This material consisted of PBMCs from blood, taken on the day of vaccination. The receptor source for this set is a middle-aged man who received an inactivated influenza vaccine. Each CDR3 is given without its conserved first and last residue.

>TRBV7-2|TRBJ2-3
ASSPSFRHTDTQY
>TRBV6-6|TRBJ1-1
ASAYQGAEAF
>TRBV29-1|TRBJ2-5
SVALDSSQETQY
>TRBV4-2|TRBJ2-3
ASSQEGTTTSTDTQY
>TRBV20-1|TRBJ2-3
SARGPMGQY
>TRBV12-3/TRBV12-4|TRBJ2-2
ASTRLRSNTGELF
>TRBV20-1|TRBJ2-7
SASGGSTYEQY
>TRBV5-1|TRBJ1-1
TSSSRPNLLTEAF
>TRBV6-1|TRBJ2-2
ASSEQVTTGELF
>TRBV6-2/TRBV6-3|TRBJ2-1
ASSPGLARRNEQF
>TRBV5-6|TRBJ1-1
ASSKRRGNTEAF
>TRBV28|TRBJ2-3
ASSFKLPRLAGGGLGTDTQY
>TRBV7-9|TRBJ2-2
ASSQRQGVNTGELF